This TCR beta chain was observed in a study of blood T cells in healthy people across ages. Then a second PCR, running roughly 6 to 11 cycles, was carried out with a sample-barcoded 5' primer and a J-beta primer mix. TCRdb processed the 5' RACE reads anew with MiXCR; each CDR3 protein has one entry. This table holds about 500,000 distinct CDR3 sequences, 24% found once. Germline V lookup: CDR1 MNHEY, CDR2 SVGEGT. J gave up 0 bases and V 10 bases, and 7 bases lay outside the gene matches. CDR3 length: 16 amino acids. This clonotype was picked up a small number of times. These same records also appear under a second study, on T cells of mothers and their children.

The source of this sequence is a boy younger than 18 in good health. Sequenced input: blood. The gene calls are TRBV6-2 or TRBV6-3 and TRBJ2-6; 9 bases line up with TRBD1. DNA of the CDR3: TGTGCCATTGGACAGGGGACTTTCTCTGGGGCCAACGTCCTGACTTTC. Protein product: CAIGQGTFSGANVLTF.